Following are 5 T cell receptor beta chains from one sample sequenced in a study of shared clonotypes between healthy human individuals. Method: immunoSEQ multiplex PCR; TCRdb's copy keeps in-frame clones and lacks some. The sample contains around 1.1 million clones, about 72% of which appear only once. Sample: memory CD4+ T cells from PBMCs. The subset was: CD45RA-negative fraction. The origin of the receptors is a man aged 18 to 29 in good health. Some clones in this sample may be carry-over from other donors' samples.

The rearrangement links TRBV11-2 to TRBJ2-7, with D possibly TRBD1 on 5 matching bases. The CDR3 runs 14 residues. Per germline, CDR1 SGHAT and CDR2 FQNNGV. The ends were cut back, 1 base at V and 3 bases at J, with 10 bases in the middle. CDR3 nucleotide sequence: TGTGCCAGCAGCTTAGTGGGGCGGAACTACGAGCAGTACTTC. This gives the protein CASSLVGRNYEQYF.

The genes are TRBV28 and TRBJ2-7; 7 bases map to TRBD2. J gave up 2 bases and V 6 bases, and 10 bases lay outside the gene matches. From germline, CDR1 is MDHEN and CDR2 SYDVKM. There are 15 residues in the CDR3. This CDR3 is CASRNYAGAAYEQYF. In DNA, the CDR3 is TGTGCCAGCAGGAACTACGCGGGAGCAGCCTACGAGCAGTACTTC.

This clone is a singleton in its sample. The chain recombines TRBV7-6 with TRBJ2-1; D not certain. V lost 8 bases to trimming and J lost 4 bases, with 9 bases between them. Germline V lookup: CDR1 SGHVS, CDR2 FNYEAQ. The CDR3 contains 12 residues. DNA of the CDR3: TGTGCCAGCGGTTTCGGGTACAATGAGCAGTTCTTC. Its protein product is CASGFGYNEQFF.

This clone has more than one count but fewer than ten. The chain links TRBV27 to TRBJ1-3; 7 nucleotides match TRBD1. The CDR3 totals 17 residues. Germline lookup yields CDR1 MNHEY and CDR2 SMNVEV (reference sequence). After removal of 5 bases from V and 6 bases from J, the junction contained 16 bases not matched to a gene. Here the CDR3 DNA reads TGTGCCAGCAGTCGGCTAACACAGGGGTTTAGACTAAACACCATATATTTT. It is translated as CASSRLTQGFRLNTIYF.

The chain has TRBV19 and TRBJ2-1, with D perhaps matching TRBD2 (5 bases). CDR1 and CDR2 from the germline V gene are LNHDA and SQIVND (reference sequence). This CDR3 is 13 amino acids long. With 1 base removed from V and 8 bases from J, the gap between germline ends came to 9 bases. The CDR3 nucleotides are TGTGCCAGTAGTATAGGACTATTAGATGAGCAGTTCTTC. Encoded protein: CASSIGLLDEQFF.